What follows are 14 T cell receptor beta chains derived from one specimen sequenced in a study of memory CD4+ T cells and cytomegalovirus serostatus. Single viable CD3+CD4+CD8-CD45RO+ cells were sorted as the memory CD4+ T cells. Repertoires were generated with immunoSEQ multiplex PCR, while TCRdb's copy carries only in-frame clones and drops some. The sample lists roughly 76,000 clones; 78% were seen once. The sample comprised memory CD4+ T cells from blood. The origin of the receptors is an adult in good health and CMV-seropositive.

CDR3 in amino acids: CASSSSTGNTEAFF. DNA of the CDR3: TGTGCCAGCAGTTCTTCCACCGGGAACACTGAAGCTTTCTTT. The gene calls are TRBV27 and TRBJ1-1; D not certain. This CDR3 is 14 amino acids long. Germline V gene lookup returns CDR1 MNHEY and CDR2 SMNVEV (reference sequence). Between the trimmed V and J ends, which lost 4 bases and 1 base, there was a span of 10 bases.

This clone is a singleton in its sample. The genes are TRBV28 and TRBJ2-1, with D unclear. Germline-derived CDR1 and CDR2 are MDHEN and SYDVKM. Trimming cost V 4 bases and J 7 bases, with 14 bases left between them. The CDR3 runs to 14 residues. The CDR3 protein is CASSSLGFGNEQFF. In nucleotides, the CDR3 is TGTGCCAGCAGTTCGCTAGGCTTCGGGAATGAGCAGTTCTTC.

V gene TRBV9 combines with J gene TRBJ1-4; D call uncertain. This CDR3 is 14 amino acids long. V lost 3 bases and J 5 bases, leaving 11 bases between the germline ends. Germline V CDR1 and CDR2: SGDLS, YYNGEE. CDR3 in DNA: TGTGCCAGCAGCGATGGACTGAAGAATGAAAAACTGTTTTTT. As protein: CASSDGLKNEKLFF.

J is TRBJ1-1 and V is TRBV6-4; D is unclear. From germline, CDR1 is MRHNA and CDR2 SNTAGT. Trimming took off 4 bases at V and 2 bases at J, with 8 bases between the two ends. The length of the CDR3 is 13 residues. As DNA, the CDR3 is TGTGCCAGCAGTGTAACCTACAACACTGAAGCTTTCTTT. This encodes CASSVTYNTEAFF.

This clone came up a few times. The rearrangement links TRBV28 to TRBJ2-7, with 10 bases that match TRBD1. Looked up from germline, CDR1 is MDHEN and CDR2 is SYDVKM. V lost 10 bases to trimming and J lost 4 bases; unmatched junction nucleotides: 16. This CDR3 spans 16 amino acids. DNA for the CDR3: TGTGCCACTTCTTCAACCCGCCAGGGACAGGGGTACGAGCAGTACTTC. It codes for CATSSTRQGQGYEQYF.

The CDR3 coding sequence is TGTGCCAGCACAGAACTAGGCTATGGCTACACCTTC. Its translation: CASTELGYGYTF. The chain links TRBV19 to TRBJ1-2, with unresolved D. CDR1 LNHDA and CDR2 SQIVND come from the germline V gene (reference sequence). CDR3 length equals 12 residues. V was trimmed by 9 bases and J by 4 bases, leaving 12 bases between them.

This rearrangement joins TRBV14 to TRBJ2-1, with 9 bases matching TRBD2. Per germline, CDR1 SGHDN and CDR2 FVKESK. The CDR3 contains 16 residues. Losses at the gene ends were 8 bases for V and 0 bases for J; bases not matched to a gene: 8. The CDR3 coding sequence is TGTGCCAGCGACGGGGCGGGAGGGAGCTCCTACAATGAGCAGTTCTTC. This translates into CASDGAGGSSYNEQFF. The variable domain in full, with the rest retrieved from reference TRBV14 and TRBJ2-1, is EAGVTQFPSHSVIEKGQTVTLRCDPISGHDNLYWYRRVMGKEIKFLLHFVKESKQDESGMPNNRFLAERTGGTYSTLKVQPAELEDSGVYFCASDGAGGSSYNEQFFGPGTRLTVL.

The CDR3, as DNA: TGTGCCAGCAGCCTAGCGGGATTTGACTACAATGAGCAGTTCTTC. Its translation: CASSLAGFDYNEQFF. The V gene is TRBV6-1, the J gene TRBJ2-1; 9 positions agree with TRBD2. J was trimmed by 3 bases and V by 6 bases; bases with no gene match: 6. CDR1 is MNHNS and CDR2 is SASEGT in the germline V gene. The CDR3 extends over 15 amino acids.

This clone came up a few times. V gene TRBV14 combines with J gene TRBJ1-2; a weak D match, TRBD1 (5 bases). The germline V and J ends were trimmed by 4 bases and 8 bases, with 17 bases remaining between them. Per germline, CDR1 SGHDN and CDR2 FVKESK. This CDR3 spans 14 amino acids. CDR3 nucleotides: TGTGCCAGCAGCCCCGGGGGAGTTACTTCGGGCTACACCTTC. This codes for CASSPGGVTSGYTF.

This clone was counted only a few times. The chain uses TRBV7-2 and TRBJ1-1; 7 positions agree with TRBD1. Germline assignment: CDR1 SGHTA and CDR2 FQGNSA. V trimming: 5 bases; J trimming: 4 bases; junction bases outside the gene matches: 10. The CDR3 runs to 15 residues. CDR3 loop: CASSTKGARGTEAFF. CDR3 coding DNA: TGTGCCAGCAGCACTAAGGGGGCTCGGGGCACTGAAGCTTTCTTT.

The chain recombines TRBV2 with TRBJ2-1, with 13 bases lining up with TRBD2. Looked up from germline, CDR1 is SNHLY and CDR2 is FYNNEI. The V gene end was trimmed by 6 bases and the J gene end by 7 bases; junction bases not matched to a gene: 6. This CDR3 has 15 residues. The DNA for the CDR3 is TGTGCCAGCAGAGTGGGACTAGCGGGGAGTAATGAGCAGTTCTTC. This sequence encodes CASRVGLAGSNEQFF.

This chain uses TRBV19 with TRBJ2-5, with 16 nucleotides matching TRBD2. CDR3 length: 16 residues. The germline V gene has CDR1 LNHDA and CDR2 SQIVND (reference sequence). V was clipped by 9 bases and J by 5 bases; unmatched bases: 9. This chain's CDR3 is CASAGTSGRALETQYF. CDR3 sequence (DNA): TGTGCCAGCGCCGGGACTAGCGGGAGGGCTCTGGAGACCCAGTACTTC.

The rearrangement joins TRBV5-6 to TRBJ2-5; 7 bases are a match to TRBD1. This CDR3 has 19 amino acids. Trimming removed 0 bases from V and 5 bases from J; junction bases left unmatched: 19. CDR1 SGHDT and CDR2 YYEEEE come from the germline V gene. The CDR3 coding sequence is TGTGCCAGCAGCTTGGAGGTACCCGGAACCTCCAGGGGGTGGGAGACCCAGTACTTC. Protein sequence: CASSLEVPGTSRGWETQYF.

The rearrangement uses TRBV7-9 and TRBJ2-6, with no clear D. There are 17 residues in the CDR3. CDR1 and CDR2 (germline): SEHNR, FQNEAQ (reference sequence). Trimming removed 3 bases at V and 4 bases at J, with 16 bases between. CDR3 bases: TGTGCCAGCAGCTTGACCCCCCTAGGGAACGGGGCCAACGTCCTGACTTTC. Translated, it gives CASSLTPLGNGANVLTF.